This is a list of T cell receptor beta chains from one sample in a study of CD8 T cells in ankylosing spondylitis. TCRdb re-derived calls from the 5' RACE reads in MiXCR, one entry per CDR3 protein. The sample yields roughly 670,000 distinct CDR3 sequences, under 20% seen once. Sequences were obtained from blood, either unsorted or a sorted T cell fraction (not recorded which). The origin of the receptors is a male donor with ankylosing spondylitis. CDR3s include the opening cysteine and the closing phenylalanine or tryptophan. Each record gives: clone size, J gene, V gene, D gene, CDR3 DNA, CDR3 protein. A D gene is named only where the DNA matches it firmly. Clone size is shown for a subset of rows, as once, few, many or a class of expanded clone.

>few|TRBJ1-1|TRBV20-1|NA
TGCAGTGCTCCACGACAGGCGTCCACTGAAGCTTTCTTT
CSAPRQASTEAFF
>NA|TRBJ2-7|TRBV25-1|NA
TGTGCCAGCAACTCCTGGGATAGTCGTACCGAGCAGTACTTC
CASNSWDSRTEQYF
>medium-sized|TRBJ2-5|TRBV12-3/TRBV12-4|NA
TGTGCCAGCAGTCTACAGTCGATTAGCCAAGAGACCCAGTACTTC
CASSLQSISQETQYF
>NA|TRBJ2-1|TRBV10-3|TRBD2
TGTGCCATCGGGTCGCTAGCGGGAGGTTTGGGCTCCTACAATGAGCAGTTCTTC
CAIGSLAGGLGSYNEQFF
>few|TRBJ2-2|TRBV9|NA
TGTGCCAGCAGCGTAGGGTGGATAAACACCGGGGAGCTGTTTTTT
CASSVGWINTGELFF
>few|TRBJ2-1|TRBV29-1|TRBD2
TGCAGCGAGTCTAGCGGGGGAGTGAGTGAGCAGTTCTTC
CSESSGGVSEQFF
>NA|TRBJ2-6|TRBV3-1|NA
TGTGCCAGCAGCCAGAGGGACCGCCCTGGATCTGGGGCCAACGTCCTGACTTTC
CASSQRDRPGSGANVLTF
>few|TRBJ1-6|TRBV6-2/TRBV6-3|TRBD1
TGTGCCAGCAGTTCCTGGACAGGGTATAATTCACCCCTCCACTTT
CASSSWTGYNSPLHF
>few|TRBJ1-3|TRBV16|NA
TGTGCCAGCAGCCAATCTGGCGGAAACACCATATATTTT
CASSQSGGNTIYF
>few|TRBJ2-3|TRBV11-2|NA
TGTGCCAGCAGCTTAGAGCTATTGGTGGGGGCAGCAGATACGCAGTATTTT
CASSLELLVGAADTQYF
>few|TRBJ2-3|TRBV5-1|TRBD1
TGCGCCAGCAGCCCCGGACAGGGGGCGTCAACAGATACGCAGTATTTT
CASSPGQGASTDTQYF
>NA|TRBJ1-1|TRBV2|NA
TGTGCCAGCAGTGAAAGGGGAGTGAACACTGAAGCTTTCTTT
CASSERGVNTEAFF
>few|TRBJ2-7|TRBV7-8|NA
TGTGCCAGCAGCTTAGTTAGGGTCTCCTACGAGCAGTACTTC
CASSLVRVSYEQYF
>NA|TRBJ1-5|TRBV6-2/TRBV6-3|TRBD1
TGTGCCAGCAGTACCCCATCAAACAGGGGAATAGCAGCTCGCAATCAGCCCCAGCATTTT
CASSTPSNRGIAARNQPQHF
>NA|TRBJ1-2|TRBV7-7|TRBD1
TGTGCTAGCAGCCCCGCGCCAGGGGGCATGGGCTATGGCTACACCTTC
CASSPAPGGMGYGYTF
>few|TRBJ1-2|TRBV4-1|TRBD1
TGCGCCAGCAGCCATCCAGACAGGGAAGTGGGTGGCTACACCTTC
CASSHPDREVGGYTF
>few|TRBJ1-2|TRBV6-1|NA
TGTGCCAGCAGTGAACGCCAGGGCGGCTACACCTTC
CASSERQGGYTF
>NA|TRBJ2-2|TRBV5-5|NA
TGTGCCAGCAGTTCTCATAACACCGGGGAGCTGTTTTTT
CASSSHNTGELFF
>NA|TRBJ2-4|TRBV12-3/TRBV12-4|NA
TGTGCCAGCAGTTTAGGGGGTTACTTTACCAAAAACATTCAGTACTTC
CASSLGGYFTKNIQYF
>many|TRBJ2-7|TRBV4-1|TRBD2
TGCGCCAGCAGCCAAGAAGGGACTAGCGGGGTCTCCTACGAGCAGTACTTC
CASSQEGTSGVSYEQYF
>few|TRBJ1-1|TRBV11-2|NA
TGTGCCAGCAGCTTAGTTGGGTGGGAGAACACTGAAGCTTTCTTT
CASSLVGWENTEAFF
>few|TRBJ2-1|TRBV7-2|TRBD2
TGTGCCAGCAGCCCCTCGGGACTAGCGGGACACAATGAGCAGTTCTTC
CASSPSGLAGHNEQFF
>few|TRBJ2-5|TRBV6-1|TRBD1
TGTGCCAGCAGGACACAGGGGGCCGGGGAGACCCAGTACTTC
CASRTQGAGETQYF
>many|TRBJ1-1|TRBV2|TRBD1
TGTGCCAGCGGGGGACAGGGGAACACTGAAGCTTTCTTT
CASGGQGNTEAFF
>NA|TRBJ2-1|TRBV24-1|NA
TGTGCCACCAGTGATTCCGGGGGCTCCTACAATGAGCAGTTCTTC
CATSDSGGSYNEQFF
>few|TRBJ1-5|TRBV4-1|TRBD1
TGCGCCAGCAGCCAGGACCCACAGGGGGCTAGCAATCAGCCCCAGCATTTT
CASSQDPQGASNQPQHF
>few|TRBJ1-2|TRBV18|NA
TGTGCCAGCTCAGCCCGGGACACCGCTTCCTATGGCTACACCTTC
CASSARDTASYGYTF
>many|TRBJ2-3|TRBV29-1|TRBD2
TGCAGCGTTCAAGGACTAGCCTCTGGGTCGCAGTATTTT
CSVQGLASGSQYF
>NA|TRBJ2-5|TRBV2|TRBD2
TGTGCCAGCAGTGATGCGGGGGAAGAGACCCAGTACTTC
CASSDAGEETQYF
>NA|TRBJ2-1|TRBV12-3/TRBV12-4|TRBD1
TGTGCCAGCACTACCGGGACAGAGGGTCTCAATGAGCAGTTCTTC
CASTTGTEGLNEQFF
>few|TRBJ1-2|TRBV5-1|NA
TGCGCCAGCAGCTTGGAGGGCCGGGCAGGTGGCTACACCTTC
CASSLEGRAGGYTF
>few|TRBJ2-1|TRBV5-5|TRBD1
TGTGCCAGCAGCCAGGACAGGGGGCGTCTTAATGAGCAGTTCTTC
CASSQDRGRLNEQFF
>NA|TRBJ1-2|TRBV15|NA
TGTGCCACCAGCAGAGAGGCAGAGAACTATGGCTACACCTTC
CATSREAENYGYTF
>many|TRBJ2-3|TRBV12-3/TRBV12-4|TRBD2
TGTGCCAGCAGTTTCCGGACTAGCGGGGGGGATACGCAGTATTTT
CASSFRTSGGDTQYF
>NA|TRBJ2-5|TRBV5-1|NA
TGCGCCAGCCAAGGGGAGACCCAGTACTTC
CASQGETQYF
>NA|TRBJ2-7|TRBV3-1|NA
TGTGCCAGCAGCCAAGATTCGCTATCCTACGAGCAGTACTTC
CASSQDSLSYEQYF
>few|TRBJ1-5|TRBV6-1|NA
TGTGCCAGCAGATCTTCGACAGGTAGTAGGCAGCCCCAGCATTTT
CASRSSTGSRQPQHF
>few|TRBJ2-5|TRBV21-1|NA
TGTGCCAGCAGCAAAGTGTACCATAGCCTTAAAGAGACCCAGTACTTC
CASSKVYHSLKETQYF
>few|TRBJ1-2|TRBV28|NA
TGTGCCAGCAGTACCCAACACCCCCCTCGCTCCTATGGCTACACCTTC
CASSTQHPPRSYGYTF
>few|TRBJ2-1|TRBV28|TRBD2
TGTGCCAGCAATCCTACGGGGGGGGATAATGAGCAGTTCTTC
CASNPTGGDNEQFF
>NA|TRBJ2-7|TRBV5-1|NA
TGCGCCAGCAGCTCCGTGACAGATTACTACGAGCAGTACTTC
CASSSVTDYYEQYF
>NA|TRBJ1-1|TRBV6-1|NA
TGTGCCAGCAGGAGCCCGGACCGTAACACTGAAGCTTTCTTT
CASRSPDRNTEAFF
>once|TRBJ1-5|TRBV7-3|NA
TGTGCCAGCATCCCAGGGGATCAGCCCCAGCATTTT
CASIPGDQPQHF
>NA|TRBJ1-2|TRBV27|TRBD1
TGTGCCAGCAGTGTAGCGCCAGACAGGGGGGACTATGGCTACACCTTC
CASSVAPDRGDYGYTF
>few|TRBJ2-5|TRBV20-1|NA
TGCAGGAGTTCTCAAGAGACCCAGTACTTC
CRSSQETQYF
>NA|TRBJ2-7|TRBV12-3/TRBV12-4|NA
TGTGCCAGCAGCAAGACAGGAATGAGCTCCTACGAGCAGTACTTC
CASSKTGMSSYEQYF
>NA|TRBJ2-1|TRBV2|NA
TGTGCCAGCAGTCCCACCAGGGGATACAATGAGCAGTTCTTC
CASSPTRGYNEQFF
>NA|TRBJ2-7|TRBV18|NA
TGTGCCAGCTCCTCCCTGGGGGCGGGAGCTCGGGAGCAGTACTTC
CASSSLGAGAREQYF
>few|TRBJ2-3|TRBV29-1|NA
TGCAGCGTTGACAGGGACACACCACCTAGCACAGATACGCAGTATTTT
CSVDRDTPPSTDTQYF
>NA|TRBJ2-2|TRBV3-1|NA
TGTGCCAGCAGCGCCCGACTAGACACCGGGGAGCTGTTTTTT
CASSARLDTGELFF
>NA|TRBJ2-3|TRBV7-3|TRBD2
TGTGCCAGCAGCTCAAAGGGGGGACTAGCGACCCACACAGATACGCAGTATTTT
CASSSKGGLATHTDTQYF
>few|TRBJ1-2|TRBV29-1|NA
TGCAGCGTTAATATTGGTCAGGATGGCTACACCTTC
CSVNIGQDGYTF
>once|TRBJ2-3|TRBV7-9|TRBD1
TGTGCCAGCAGCCCCGGACAGGCCACTACCCCCACAGATACGCAGTATTTT
CASSPGQATTPTDTQYF
>NA|TRBJ2-7|TRBV6-1|NA
TGTGCCAGCAACAACATAGTGGGGTACGAGCAGTACTTC
CASNNIVGYEQYF
>NA|TRBJ2-7|TRBV5-1|NA
TGCGCCCCCAGCCCGTTCAACGAGCAGTACTTC
CAPSPFNEQYF
>few|TRBJ1-4|TRBV12-3/TRBV12-4|NA
TGTGCCAGCAGTTTAGCCCGGGGCCGGGTCAACGAAAAACTGTTTTTT
CASSLARGRVNEKLFF
>NA|TRBJ1-2|TRBV6-1|NA
TGTGCCAGCAGTCCCCCTCGAGGGGGTGGCTACACCTTC
CASSPPRGGGYTF
>NA|TRBJ2-7|TRBV6-5|NA
TGTGCCAGCAGTTACTCGATCGGGCAGGGCGGTGACGAGCAGTACTTC
CASSYSIGQGGDEQYF
>many|TRBJ1-1|TRBV12-3/TRBV12-4|TRBD1
TGTGCCAGCAGTTCGGGACAGGGGGCGAACACTGAAGCTTTCTTT
CASSSGQGANTEAFF
>few|TRBJ2-7|TRBV7-9|TRBD2
TGTGCCAGCAGCTCGACTAGCGGGGTCTCCTACGAGCAGTACTTC
CASSSTSGVSYEQYF